This TCR beta chain was obtained from a study of OX40 agonist ivuxolimab in advanced cancers. Study details: Of mixed ages from roughly 23 to 80 and averaging roughly 64 years, the group was over 80% male. 30% to 40% of patients had received prior checkpoint inhibitor therapy.

At cycle 4 day 1, cycle 7 day 1, and baseline, blood was sampled. The CDR3 runs to 18 residues. Germline loops: CDR1 GTSNPN, CDR2 SVGIG (reference sequence). V was trimmed by 0 bases and J by 1 base, leaving 18 bases between them. A single count supports this clone. Assay: immunoSEQ multiplex PCR; the TCRdb copy retains only in-frame clones and omits some. The sample contains 55,000 or so clones, about nine tenths of which appear only once. The chain joins TRBV30 to TRBJ2-2, with no clear D. This sequence was found in an adult with an advanced solid tumor such as melanoma, head and neck, liver or kidney cancer. This specimen consisted of CD4+ or CD8+ T cells sorted from blood, obtained in a trial of the OX40 agonist ivuxolimab. The CDR3 region has the DNA TGTGCCTGGAGTGTTATTCGGCAAACCTTTAGGAACACCGGGGAGCTGTTTTTT. Residues: CAWSVIRQTFRNTGELFF.